This TCR beta chain was obtained from a study of shared clonotypes between healthy human individuals. Study-level findings and limits: The study found roughly 5% of naive CD4 clonotypes shared across a handful of donors.

In the authors' methods: Junction-only immunoSEQ data arrived without quality scores, meaning filtering differed. Method: immunoSEQ multiplex PCR; TCRdb's copy keeps in-frame clones and lacks some. V and J calls and clone size come straight from that table; D and trimming were deduced from the DNA. There are about 1.5 million clones in the sample; 98% occur only once, and roughly 0.42% lies in the top ten. Concerning this clone itself: Antigen specificity is unknown.

The ends lost 4 bases at V and 4 bases at J; junction bases unmatched: 9. Looked up from germline, CDR1 is SGHNT and CDR2 is YYREEE (reference sequence). The CDR3 covers 15 residues. This sequence joins TRBV5-4 and TRBJ2-5; 8 nucleotides line up with TRBD1. The sequence was collected from a young man in good health. The source material was naive CD4+ T cells sorted from blood. Subset noted: CD45RA+ positively selected. CDR3 nucleotide sequence: TGTGCCAGCAGCCCCCGACAGGGGTTGAGAGAGACCCAGTACTTC. This encodes CASSPRQGLRETQYF. Looking up the rest from reference TRBV5-4 and TRBJ2-5 gives the full variable domain: ETGVTQSPTHLIKTRGQQVTLRCSSQSGHNTVSWYQQALGQGPQFIFQYYREEENGRGNFPPRFSGLQFPNYSSELNVNALELDDSALYLCASSPRQGLRETQYFGPGTRLLVL.